Listed below are T cell receptor beta chains from one sample, sequenced in a study of shared clonotypes between healthy human individuals. Sequencing used immunoSEQ multiplex PCR; TCRdb keeps in-frame clones, though not all of them. The table lists 1.5 million to 2.5 million clones, approximately 95% of them singletons. The sequencing sample was made of naive CD8+ T cells sorted from blood. These receptor sequences come from a man aged 18 to 30 in good health. The CDR3 runs from the conserved cysteine through the conserved F or W. The D gene is left open where the match is weak. Rows give clone size only sometimes, using once, few, many, or a class for an expanded clone.

j_call | v_call | clone_size | d_call | cdr3_aa | cdr3_nt
TRBJ2-7 | TRBV11-2 | - | - | CASSPNQGLYEQYF | TGTGCCAGCAGCCCAAATCAGGGCCTCTACGAGCAGTACTTC
TRBJ2-7 | TRBV30 | - | TRBD2 | CAVLAGAGEQYF | TGTGCCGTGTTAGCGGGAGCGGGCGAGCAGTACTTC
TRBJ2-7 | TRBV13 | once | - | CASSLGAEDEQYF | TGTGCCAGCAGCTTAGGGGCGGAGGACGAGCAGTACTTC
TRBJ1-4 | TRBV15 | - | - | CAHPQGTNEKLFF | TGTGCACACCCCCAGGGGACTAATGAAAAACTGTTTTTT
TRBJ1-1 | TRBV6-5 | - | - | CASRFAVNTEAFF | TGTGCCAGCAGGTTTGCGGTGAACACTGAAGCTTTCTTT
TRBJ1-5 | TRBV27 | few | - | CASSLGAVRLGNQPQHF | TGTGCCAGCAGTTTGGGGGCAGTAAGGTTAGGAAATCAGCCCCAGCATTTT
TRBJ1-4 | TRBV9 | - | - | CASSVGGQGFEKLFF | TGTGCCAGCAGCGTAGGGGGCCAGGGCTTTGAAAAACTGTTTTTT
TRBJ2-7 | TRBV27 | - | - | CASGAGPSPYEQYF | TGTGCCAGTGGGGCAGGGCCATCTCCCTACGAGCAGTACTTC
TRBJ2-3 | TRBV7-6 | - | TRBD2 | CASSFVAGGTDTQYF | TGTGCCAGCAGCTTTGTAGCGGGGGGGACAGATACGCAGTATTTT
TRBJ2-3 | TRBV5-6 | - | TRBD2 | CASSLGLAGGSTDTQYF | TGTGCCAGCAGCTTGGGACTAGCGGGGGGAAGCACAGATACGCAGTATTTT
TRBJ1-2 | TRBV7-8 | few | - | CASATGSKGYTF | TGTGCCAGCGCAACAGGGAGTAAGGGCTACACCTTC
TRBJ2-7 | TRBV27 | - | TRBD2 | CASSFGTSAEQYF | TGTGCCAGCAGTTTTGGGACTAGCGCCGAGCAGTACTTC
TRBJ2-7 | TRBV2 | - | - | CASNPGARGNEQYF | TGTGCCAGCAACCCGGGAGCCCGAGGCAACGAGCAGTACTTC
TRBJ1-3 | TRBV27 | - | TRBD1 | CASSLFGTGVSGNTIYF | TGTGCCAGCAGTTTATTCGGGACAGGTGTCTCTGGAAACACCATATATTTT
TRBJ1-5 | TRBV5-1 | - | - | CASSGTGPPQPQHF | TGCGCCAGCAGCGGAACAGGGCCCCCTCAGCCCCAGCATTTT
TRBJ1-1 | TRBV19 | - | - | CASSIVTNTEAFF | TGTGCCAGTAGTATAGTGACCAACACTGAAGCTTTCTTT
TRBJ1-1 | TRBV11-2 | - | TRBD1 | CASSLEATGATEAFF | TGTGCCAGCAGCTTAGAAGCCACAGGGGCGACTGAAGCTTTCTTT
TRBJ1-1 | TRBV13 | - | TRBD1 | CASSSIRVGTAEAFF | TGTGCCAGCAGCTCCATCAGGGTTGGGACAGCTGAAGCTTTCTTT
TRBJ1-1 | TRBV4-1 | - | - | CASSQGGRLDTEAFF | TGCGCCAGCAGCCAAGGGGGGCGGTTGGACACTGAAGCTTTCTTT
TRBJ2-6 | TRBV6-6 | - | - | CASEQGGANVLTF | TGTGCCAGCGAGCAAGGTGGGGCCAACGTCCTGACTTTC
TRBJ2-7 | TRBV30 | - | - | CAWDGAYEQYF | TGTGCCTGGGACGGAGCCTACGAGCAGTACTTC
TRBJ2-3 | TRBV30 | - | - | CAWDPAGTDTQYF | TGTGCCTGGGACCCAGCAGGGACAGATACGCAGTATTTT
TRBJ1-4 | TRBV5-6 | once | - | CASSLGGSEKLFF | TGTGCCAGCAGCTTGGGAGGGAGTGAAAAACTGTTTTTT
TRBJ1-1 | TRBV9 | - | - | CASSSGGNTEAFF | TGTGCCAGCAGCTCCGGGGGGAACACTGAAGCTTTCTTT
TRBJ2-7 | TRBV7-9 | - | TRBD1 | CASSLPSIPGQGVEQYF | TGTGCCAGCAGCTTACCTTCAATCCCGGGACAGGGGGTCGAGCAGTACTTC
TRBJ2-2 | TRBV7-3 | - | TRBD2 | CASSPLAGKNTGELFF | TGTGCCAGCAGCCCTCTAGCGGGGAAGAACACCGGGGAGCTGTTTTTT
TRBJ2-1 | TRBV7-3 | - | TRBD1 | CASSLDRGNEQFF | TGTGCCAGCAGCCTTGACAGGGGGAATGAGCAGTTCTTC
TRBJ1-2 | TRBV7-8 | - | - | CASSSPSGESSGGYTF | TGTGCCAGCAGCTCGCCGTCCGGGGAGTCTTCGGGAGGCTACACCTTC
TRBJ2-1 | TRBV9 | - | - | CASSFGTSYNEQFF | TGTGCCAGCAGCTTCGGGACTTCATACAATGAGCAGTTCTTC
TRBJ2-7 | TRBV28 | - | - | CASSPVAGDLDEQYF | TGTGCCAGCAGTCCTGTGGCAGGGGATTTAGACGAGCAGTACTTC
TRBJ2-3 | TRBV15 | - | TRBD2 | CATSSHSTSGRTDTQYF | TGTGCCACCAGCAGCCACTCTACTAGCGGGAGAACAGATACGCAGTATTTT
TRBJ2-1 | TRBV7-2 | - | - | CASSLVTGYNEQFF | TGTGCCAGCAGCTTAGTGACAGGCTACAATGAGCAGTTCTTC
TRBJ2-1 | TRBV9 | - | - | CASSADGSSYNEQFF | TGTGCCAGCAGCGCGGACGGAAGCTCCTACAATGAGCAGTTCTTC
TRBJ1-6 | TRBV5-1 | - | TRBD1 | CASRWDRGDSPLHF | TGCGCCAGCAGGTGGGACAGGGGTGATTCACCCCTCCACTTT
TRBJ2-5 | TRBV6-5 | - | TRBD2 | CASMVELAGVETQYF | TGTGCCAGCATGGTAGAGCTAGCGGGGGTAGAGACCCAGTACTTC
TRBJ2-2 | TRBV4-3 | - | - | CASSQAHAVRGELFF | TGCGCCAGCAGCCAAGCCCACGCGGTCCGGGGGGAGCTGTTTTTT
TRBJ1-1 | TRBV13 | - | TRBD1 | CASSSRDRGAEAFF | TGTGCCAGCAGCTCCCGGGACAGGGGCGCTGAAGCTTTCTTT
TRBJ2-5 | TRBV30 | - | - | CAWSPLGGGETQYF | TGTGCCTGGAGTCCCCTGGGGGGAGGCGAGACCCAGTACTTC
TRBJ2-7 | TRBV4-3 | - | TRBD2 | CASSASGTSGTYEQYF | TGCGCCAGCAGCGCCTCCGGGACTAGCGGGACCTACGAGCAGTACTTC
TRBJ2-4 | TRBV19 | - | - | CASSIGLGAGEYF | TGTGCCAGTAGTATAGGACTTGGGGCAGGGGAGTACTTC
TRBJ2-5 | TRBV9 | once | TRBD1 | CASSVGGTGGETQYF | TGTGCCAGCAGCGTAGGTGGGACAGGGGGGGAGACCCAGTACTTC
TRBJ1-4 | TRBV5-1 | - | - | CASSLDAGSTNEKLFF | TGCGCCAGCAGCTTGGATGCGGGGTCTACTAATGAAAAACTGTTTTTT
TRBJ2-4 | TRBV13 | - | - | CASSFGKNIQYF | TGTGCCAGCAGCTTCGGCAAAAACATTCAGTACTTC
TRBJ2-2 | TRBV7-3 | - | - | CASSHQGGGELFF | TGTGCCAGCAGCCATCAGGGTGGCGGGGAGCTGTTTTTT
TRBJ1-5 | TRBV7-9 | few | - | CAISSGVNQPQHF | TGTGCCATCTCCTCGGGGGTGAATCAGCCCCAGCATTTT
TRBJ1-3 | TRBV5-6 | - | - | CASSLGAISGNTIYF | TGTGCCAGCAGCTTGGGAGCTATCTCTGGAAACACCATATATTTT
TRBJ2-7 | TRBV9 | - | TRBD1 | CASSVEKGGQGAREQYF | TGTGCCAGCAGCGTAGAGAAAGGGGGACAGGGGGCCCGCGAGCAGTACTTC
TRBJ2-5 | TRBV5-6 | - | - | CASSPEVSETQYF | TGTGCCAGCAGCCCAGAGGTTTCGGAGACCCAGTACTTC
TRBJ2-7 | TRBV4-3 | once | - | CASSQDGGYEQYF | TGCGCCAGCAGCCAAGATGGTGGTTACGAGCAGTACTTC
TRBJ2-7 | TRBV5-4 | - | TRBD2 | CASSIPGTSLGEQYF | TGTGCCAGCAGCATTCCCGGGACTAGCCTCGGCGAGCAGTACTTC
TRBJ2-2 | TRBV9 | - | - | CASSAGGELFF | TGTGCCAGCAGCGCTGGCGGGGAGCTGTTTTTT
TRBJ2-7 | TRBV18 | once | TRBD1 | CASSPTWDRGFEQYF | TGTGCCAGCTCACCAACCTGGGACAGGGGGTTCGAGCAGTACTTC
TRBJ1-1 | TRBV30 | - | - | CAWSVGDTEAFF | TGTGCCTGGAGTGTGGGGGACACTGAAGCTTTCTTT
TRBJ2-7 | TRBV19 | once | - | CASAAAGQLYEQYF | TGTGCCAGTGCTGCAGCGGGACAGCTATACGAGCAGTACTTC
TRBJ2-1 | TRBV5-6 | - | - | CASSLFGGEQFF | TGTGCCAGCAGCTTATTTGGGGGTGAGCAGTTCTTC
TRBJ1-3 | TRBV11-2 | once | TRBD1 | CASSLDFATRGLSGNTIYF | TGTGCCAGCAGCTTAGATTTTGCAACCAGGGGGCTCTCTGGAAACACCATATATTTT
TRBJ2-1 | TRBV7-9 | - | - | CASSSSSGMDEQFF | TGTGCCAGCAGCTCGAGCTCCGGGATGGATGAGCAGTTCTTC
TRBJ2-7 | TRBV15 | once | - | CATSRDHVSYEQYF | TGTGCCACCAGCAGAGATCACGTCTCCTACGAGCAGTACTTC
TRBJ2-3 | TRBV10-3 | once | TRBD1 | CAISEAQGASDTQYF | TGTGCCATCAGTGAGGCACAGGGGGCGTCAGATACGCAGTATTTT
TRBJ1-2 | TRBV29-1 | - | - | CSVQLTGQTANYGYTF | TGCAGCGTTCAATTGACAGGCCAGACAGCTAACTATGGCTACACCTTC